This record covers a single T cell receptor beta chain. The antigen is not known. Described treatment: roughly ten-day PBMC culture with coronavirus spike peptide pools or control peptides (ViraFEST assay). The sample belongs to a study of vaccination and CD4 T cells after COVID-19. Study information: Convalescent individuals numbered four females and six males, two being Hispanic. The authors used overlapping spike peptides from SARS-CoV-2, HCoV-NL63, HCoV-OC43 and HCoV-229E to stimulate cells. Study results and caveats: The rise in median SARS-CoV-2-reactive clonotypes, from roughly 19 to 38, was not significant.

At the Johns Hopkins FTIC core, DNA taken from cultured CD4+ T cells was sequenced by way of the Oncomine TCR Beta short-read assay. MiXCR was run by TCRdb on the PCR reads, yielding one entry per CDR3 protein. The data contain about 20,000 distinct CDR3 sequences, around four fifths of them seen just once; the ten biggest clones take up about 18%. The sequence derives from a human donor who received a COVID-19 vaccine. The sample here was CD4+ T cells from blood, cultured in vitro, taken after SARS-CoV-2 vaccination.

CDR3 in amino acids: CASRSSPRGTEAFF. In DNA form, the CDR3 reads TGTGCCAGCAGATCGAGCCCCAGGGGCACTGAAGCTTTCTTT. This rearrangement joins TRBV2 to TRBJ1-1, with a possible D match to TRBD1 (6 bases). The CDR3 is 14 residues long. Germline-derived CDR1 and CDR2 are SNHLY and FYNNEI. With 6 bases removed from V and 4 bases from J, the gap between germline ends came to 15 bases.